This T cell receptor (beta chain) was found in a study of graft-versus-host responses after intestinal transplantation. About the research overall: Recipients obtained multivisceral, liver-intestinal, or isolated intestinal transplants. Once they had received anti-thymocyte globulin induction, all recipients took tacrolimus and steroids for about 3 years. General study points: Early after transplant, HvG declines were associated with peak levels of circulating GvH clones. Allograft clonal ratios (graft-versus-host to host-versus-graft) were high in patients who had graft-donor T cell macrochimerism.

The CDR3 covers 14 residues. V gave up 5 bases and J gave up 0 bases, with 8 bases separating them. Germline V gene sequence: CDR1 MDHEN, CDR2 SYDVKM. The table came from immunoSEQ multiplex PCR; TCRdb's copy has only in-frame clones and leaves some out. This table has about 83,000 clones, 85% to 90% appearing once. Concerning this clone: The antigen is not known.

The sequencing used unstimulated CD4+ T cells sorted from spleen or lymph node cells, collected before intestinal transplant. J is TRBJ1-3 and V is TRBV28, with D tentatively TRBD1 (5 bases). The sequence was collected from a human donor who received an intestinal transplant. As DNA, the CDR3 is TGTGCCAGCAGTCGACAGATCTCTGGAAACACCATATATTTT. This gives the protein CASSRQISGNTIYF. The whole variable domain, filled in from reference TRBV28 and TRBJ1-3, reads DVKVTQSSRYLVKRTGEKVFLECVQDMDHENMFWYRQDPGLGLRLIYFSYDVKMKEKGDIPEGYSVSREKKERFSLILESASTNQTSMYLCASSRQISGNTIYFGEGSWLTVV.